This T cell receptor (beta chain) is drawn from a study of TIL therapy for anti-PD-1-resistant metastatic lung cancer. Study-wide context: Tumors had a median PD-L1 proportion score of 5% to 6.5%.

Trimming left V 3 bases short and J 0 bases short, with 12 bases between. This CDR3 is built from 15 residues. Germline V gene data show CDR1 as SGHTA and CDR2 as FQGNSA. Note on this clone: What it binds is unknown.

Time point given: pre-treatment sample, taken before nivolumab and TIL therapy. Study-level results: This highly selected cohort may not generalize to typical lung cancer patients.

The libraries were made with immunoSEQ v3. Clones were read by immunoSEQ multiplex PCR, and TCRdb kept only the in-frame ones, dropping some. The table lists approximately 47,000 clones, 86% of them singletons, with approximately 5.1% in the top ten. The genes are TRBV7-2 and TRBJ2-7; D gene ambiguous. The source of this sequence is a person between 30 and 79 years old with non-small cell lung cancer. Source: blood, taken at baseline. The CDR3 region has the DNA TGTGCCAGCAGCTTTTCCGGATCCAGCTCCTACGAGCAGTACTTC. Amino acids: CASSFSGSSSYEQYF.